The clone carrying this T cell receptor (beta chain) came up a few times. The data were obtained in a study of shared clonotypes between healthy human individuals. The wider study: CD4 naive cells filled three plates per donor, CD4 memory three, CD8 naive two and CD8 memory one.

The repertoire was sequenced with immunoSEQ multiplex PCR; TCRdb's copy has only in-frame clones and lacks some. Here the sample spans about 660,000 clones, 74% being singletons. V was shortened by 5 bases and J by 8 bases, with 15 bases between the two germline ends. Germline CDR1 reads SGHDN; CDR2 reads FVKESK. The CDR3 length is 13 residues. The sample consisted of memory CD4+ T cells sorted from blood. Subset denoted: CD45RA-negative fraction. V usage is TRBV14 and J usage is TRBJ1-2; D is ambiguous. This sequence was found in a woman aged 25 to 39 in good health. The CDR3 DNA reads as TGTGCCAGCAGCTTATCGACATCACAGGGCTACACCTTC. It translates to CASSLSTSQGYTF.